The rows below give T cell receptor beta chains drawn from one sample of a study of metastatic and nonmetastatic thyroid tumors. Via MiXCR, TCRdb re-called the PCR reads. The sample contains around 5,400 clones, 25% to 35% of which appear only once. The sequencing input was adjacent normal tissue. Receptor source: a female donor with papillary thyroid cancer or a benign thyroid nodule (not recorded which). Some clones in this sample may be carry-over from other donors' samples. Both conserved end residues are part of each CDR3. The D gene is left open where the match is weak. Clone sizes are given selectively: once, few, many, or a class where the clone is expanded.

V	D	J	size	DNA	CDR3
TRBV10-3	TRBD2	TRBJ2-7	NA	TGTGCCATCAGAATCAGGACTAGCGGGAGTTTATCCTACGAGCAGTACTTC	CAIRIRTSGSLSYEQYF
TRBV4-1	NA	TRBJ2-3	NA	TGCGCCAGCAGCCAATTGGGACTGCCTTTTACAGATACGCAGTATTTT	CASSQLGLPFTDTQYF
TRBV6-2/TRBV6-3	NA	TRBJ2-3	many	TGTGCCAGCAGCCGGATCCAATTCACAAGCACAGATACGCAGTATTTT	CASSRIQFTSTDTQYF
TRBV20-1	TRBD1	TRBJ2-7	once	TGCAGTGCTATCGACAGGGGGGTTTCCTACGAGCAGTACTTC	CSAIDRGVSYEQYF
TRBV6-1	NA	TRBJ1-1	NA	TGTGCCACCCGGGTGGGGGGTGAAGCTTTCTTT	CATRVGGEAFF
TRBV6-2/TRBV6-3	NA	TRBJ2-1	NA	TGTGCCAGCACCGCAAAGGAGTGTGCCGGGGTCGAGAAGTTCTTC	CASTAKECAGVEKFF
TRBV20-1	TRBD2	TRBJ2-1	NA	TGCAGTGCGAGGGTAGCGGGGGGGTTTGAGCAGTTCTTC	CSARVAGGFEQFF
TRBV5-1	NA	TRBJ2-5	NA	TGCGCCAGCAGCTTGGAAGGGGGGGCGATGGAGACACAGTACTTC	CASSLEGGAMETQYF
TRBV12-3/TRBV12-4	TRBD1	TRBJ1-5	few	TGTGCCAGCAAACGGACAGGGGGCGGCAATCAGCCCCAGCATTTT	CASKRTGGGNQPQHF
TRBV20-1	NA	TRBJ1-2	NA	TGTAGTGCTAATCGTGCCGGGGCGGTGTATGGCTACACCTTC	CSANRAGAVYGYTF
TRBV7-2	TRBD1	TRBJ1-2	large	TGTGCCAGCAGCGCCCAACAGGGGATTCCCGGCTATGGCTACACCTTC	CASSAQQGIPGYGYTF
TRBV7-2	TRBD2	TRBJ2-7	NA	TGTGCCAGCACCTTCGGGACTAGCGGCTCCTACGAGCAGTACTTC	CASTFGTSGSYEQYF
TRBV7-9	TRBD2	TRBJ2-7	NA	TGTGCCAGCGATCTTAGCGGGAGTTACTACGAGCAGTACTTC	CASDLSGSYYEQYF
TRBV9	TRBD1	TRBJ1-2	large	TGTGCCAGCAGCGTACCAGGGGGTGGTGACTATGGCTACACCTTC	CASSVPGGGDYGYTF
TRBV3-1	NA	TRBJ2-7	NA	TGTGCCAGCAGCCACCTCAGGGAAGTAAACGAGCAGTACTTC	CASSHLREVNEQYF
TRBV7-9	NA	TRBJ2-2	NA	TGTGCCAGCAGCTTAACAGACACCGGGGAGCTGTTTTTT	CASSLTDTGELFF
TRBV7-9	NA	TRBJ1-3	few	TGTGCCAGCAGCTCCCAGCGAAACACCATATATTTT	CASSSQRNTIYF
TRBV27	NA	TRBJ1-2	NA	TGTGCAAGCAGTTTATACACCCCAGGGGTTGGGGGGGGCTACACCTTC	CASSLYTPGVGGGYTF
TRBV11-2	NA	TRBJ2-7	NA	TGTGCCAGCAGTCATGAGGGGGGTTCTGAGTACGGGCAGTACTTC	CASSHEGGSEYGQYF
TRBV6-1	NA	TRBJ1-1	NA	TGTGCCAGCAGCAGTGGAGGGGCTCGGGCTTTCTTT	CASSSGGARAFF
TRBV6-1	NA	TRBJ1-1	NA	TGTGCCAGCACGGGCAGGCCCCGTGTCGAAGCTTTCTTT	CASTGRPRVEAFF
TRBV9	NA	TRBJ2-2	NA	TGTGCCAGCAGCGTAGACCTCACCGGGGAGCTGTTTTTT	CASSVDLTGELFF